The present TCR beta chain was sequenced within a study of neoadjuvant anti-PD-1 for oral cavity cancer. The study, taken as a whole, reports: Only three patients per response group were TCR-analyzed; validation needed.

Trimming cost V 5 bases and J 2 bases; bases outside gene matches: 14. CDR1 and CDR2 from the germline V gene are SGHTA and FQGNSA. This CDR3 is built from 17 residues. To note about this clone: Its antigen remains unknown.

Clones were read by immunoSEQ multiplex PCR, and TCRdb kept only the in-frame ones, dropping some. The data show roughly 34,000 clones, with more than 75% seen just once and around 3.2% held by the top ten. The chain recombines TRBV7-2 with TRBJ1-1; 7 bases agree with TRBD1. The origin of this receptor is a person aged 35-79 years with oral cavity squamous cell carcinoma. Sequenced material: PBMCs, taken before nivolumab (anti-PD-1) treatment. The DNA for the CDR3 is TGTGCCAGCAGCACCGGGGGGACAGCCTTTGGCAACACTGAAGCTTTCTTT. Translation gives CASSTGGTAFGNTEAFF.